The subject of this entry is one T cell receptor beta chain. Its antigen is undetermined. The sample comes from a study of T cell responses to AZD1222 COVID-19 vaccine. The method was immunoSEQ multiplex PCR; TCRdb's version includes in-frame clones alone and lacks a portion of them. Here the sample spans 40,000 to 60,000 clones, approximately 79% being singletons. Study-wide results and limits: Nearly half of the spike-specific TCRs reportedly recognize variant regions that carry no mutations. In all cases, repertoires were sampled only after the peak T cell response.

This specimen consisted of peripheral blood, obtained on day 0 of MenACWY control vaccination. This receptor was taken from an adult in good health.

CDR3 residues: CASSQGANEKLFF. The CDR3 nucleotides are TGTGCCAGCTCCCAGGGGGCGAATGAAAAACTGTTTTTT. The J gene is TRBJ1-4, the V gene TRBV11-2; TRBD1 matches at 8 bases. This CDR3 spans 13 amino acids. The germline gives CDR1 SGHAT, CDR2 FQNNGV. Trimming cost V 8 bases and J 5 bases; bases outside gene matches: 4.